This T cell receptor beta chain was captured by sequencing in a study of T cell responses to AZD1222 COVID-19 vaccine. Measured with immunoSEQ multiplex PCR; TCRdb has only the in-frame clones, and not every one. The sample shows about 120,000 clones, 80% to 95% of them seen only once. Study-wide results and caveats: Donors, mostly white British, included more females; clonal diversity was possibly underestimated. The study found Spike-specific TCR breadth and depth rose after two AZD1222 doses.

About this clone itself: Its target is not known.

Sequenced material: peripheral blood, taken on day 0 of AZD1222 vaccination. The TCR was taken from an adult in good health.

DNA for the CDR3: TGTGCCAGCAGTCCGCACTGGGTTTATTTCTTT. Amino acids: CASSPHWVYFF. V usage is TRBV28 and J usage is TRBJ1-1, with D unclear. Germline V gives CDR1 MDHEN, CDR2 SYDVKM. V lost 5 bases and J 13 bases, leaving 14 bases between the germline ends. The CDR3 has 11 amino acids.